Below, 30 T cell receptor beta chains from the same sample are listed, as sequenced in a study of response to subunit inactivated influenza vaccine. In TCRdb, the RT-PCR reads were re-called with MiXCR into one record per CDR3 protein. The repertoire has hundreds of thousands of distinct CDR3 sequences, roughly 27% of them found once; the top ten carry under 2.5%. The sequences come from CD4+ T cells sorted from PBMCs, collected roughly 5 days after vaccination. The receptors stem from a man in his fifties or sixties who received an inactivated influenza vaccine.

There are many counts of this clonotype. V is TRBV4-1 and J is TRBJ1-5; D is unclear. From germline, CDR1 is MGHRA and CDR2 YSYEKL. CDR3 length: 13 residues. V was shortened by 4 bases and J by 9 bases, with 13 bases between the two germline ends. CDR3 loop: CASSPDPRRPQHF. In DNA form, the CDR3 reads TGCGCCAGCAGCCCTGACCCCCGGCGGCCCCAGCATTTT.

This sequence joins TRBV5-5 and TRBJ2-4, with D hard to call. The length of the CDR3 is 11 residues. CDR1 and CDR2 from the germline V gene are SGHKS and YYEKEE (reference sequence). V lost 1 base and J lost 13, with 9 bases in between. CDR3 nucleotide sequence: TGTGCCAGCAGCTTGCTGTCCGGACAGTACTTC. Its protein is CASSLLSGQYF.

The rearrangement links TRBV5-1 to TRBJ2-5; no clear D. The CDR3 contains 14 residues. Trimming shortened V by 0 bases and J by 5 bases, and 11 bases separated the two germline ends. Germline CDR1 SGHRS, CDR2 YFSETQ. As DNA, the CDR3 is TGCGCCAGCAGCTTGGGTCCAGGTTCGGAGACCCAGTACTTC. Protein sequence: CASSLGPGSETQYF.

Points on this clonotype: Since a much larger clone is just one base distant, this may be a read error. J is TRBJ1-5 and V is TRBV5-4; D gene uncertain. This CDR3 is built from 12 residues. In germline, CDR1 is SGHNT, CDR2 YYREEE (reference sequence). V shed 4 bases and J shed 6 bases, with 8 bases lying between them. This chain's CDR3 is CASSPHGQPQHF. The CDR3 DNA is TGTGCCAGCAGCCCCCACGGTCAGCCCCAGCATTTT.

The chain carries TRBV29-1 and TRBJ2-1, with 14 bases aligning to TRBD2. Trimming at V came to 7 bases and at J to 16 bases, leaving 9 bases not matched to a gene. This CDR3 contains 12 residues. The germline gives CDR1 SQVTM, CDR2 ANQGSEA. CDR3 in amino acids: CSAETSGRVAFF. In DNA form, the CDR3 reads TGCAGCGCGGAGACTAGCGGGAGGGTGGCATTCTTC.

This clonotype occurred a few times. The chain has TRBV7-9 and TRBJ2-1; 8 positions match TRBD2. CDR3 length equals 14 residues. V gave up 10 bases and J gave up 5 bases; unmatched junction bases: 10. Germline CDR1 and CDR2: SEHNR and FQNEAQ (reference sequence). CDR3 amino acids: CATNSGKSHNEQFF. Written as DNA, the CDR3 is TGTGCCACAAATAGCGGGAAGTCTCACAATGAGCAGTTCTTC.

V is TRBV7-9 and J is TRBJ2-1, with no clear D. CDR1 is SEHNR, CDR2 FQNEAQ, per germline (reference sequence). The CDR3 is 14 residues long. Deletions cut 11 bases from V and 2 bases from J, with 16 bases between. The CDR3 sequence: CALEPGATYNEQFF. CDR3 nucleotides: TGTGCCCTCGAGCCGGGTGCTACCTACAATGAGCAGTTCTTC. The variable domain in full, completed from reference TRBV7-9 and TRBJ2-1, reads DTGVSQNPRHKITKRGQNVTFRCDPISEHNRLYWYRQTLGQGPEFLTYFQNEAQLEKSRLLSDRFSAERPKGSFSTLEIQRTEQGDSAMYLCALEPGATYNEQFFGPGTRLTVL.

This clonotype was seen at least ten times. This chain links TRBV24-1 with TRBJ2-7; a possible D gene is TRBD2 (6 bases). The V gene lost 3 bases and the J gene lost 4 bases, with 15 bases spanning the gap. The V gene's germline CDR1 is KGHDR and CDR2 SFDVKD. This CDR3 has 15 amino acids. The CDR3 sequence is CATSDRTAGIYEQYF. CDR3 in DNA: TGTGCCACCAGTGATCGCACTGCGGGGATTTACGAGCAGTACTTC.

The chain joins TRBV10-3 to TRBJ1-3; D uncertain. The V end was cut by 7 bases, the J end by 4 bases, with 11 bases between. The length of the CDR3 is 13 residues. The germline V gene encodes CDR1 ENHRY and CDR2 SYGVKD. Here the CDR3 reads CAITNIQGNTIYF. The CDR3, as DNA: TGTGCCATCACAAATATACAAGGAAACACCATATATTTT.

This clonotype has at least ten counts. CDR3 in amino acids: CASSPRGEQYF. The CDR3 coding sequence is TGTGCCAGCAGCCCCAGGGGAGAGCAGTACTTC. The rearrangement links TRBV12-3 or TRBV12-4 to TRBJ2-7, with D possibly being TRBD1 (6 bases). Between the trimmed V and J ends, which lost 6 bases and 7 bases, there was a span of 10 bases. This CDR3 is built from 11 residues.

The CDR3 nucleotides are TGCGCCAGCAGCTTGGATGGGCAGCGCAATCAGCCCCAGCATTTT. This sequence encodes CASSLDGQRNQPQHF. The chain couples TRBV5-1 to TRBJ1-5; the D is unclear. The CDR3 contains 15 residues. Germline-derived CDR1 and CDR2 are SGHRS and YFSETQ. V was pared by 0 bases and J by 2 bases, with 9 bases between.

This clonotype was seen repeatedly, ten times or more. The J gene is TRBJ2-5, the V gene TRBV6-2 or TRBV6-3; TRBD2 aligns across 9 bases. The trim removed 5 bases at V and 6 bases at J, leaving 13 bases unmatched. The CDR3 spans 16 residues. The germline gives CDR1 MNHEY, CDR2 SVGEGT. The chain's CDR3 is CASSLNVAGARKTQYF. Here the CDR3 DNA reads TGTGCCAGCAGTCTAAACGTAGCGGGAGCACGAAAGACCCAGTACTTC.

This clonotype was seen only a few times. The gene calls are TRBV7-2 and TRBJ2-7; a possible D gene is TRBD1 (6 bases). Germline V lookup: CDR1 SGHTA, CDR2 FQGNSA. Deletions cut 1 base from V and 0 bases from J, with 10 bases between. This CDR3 is built from 15 residues. CDR3: CASSLGGPGSYEQYF. In DNA, the CDR3 is TGTGCCAGCAGCTTAGGGGGGCCGGGCTCCTACGAGCAGTACTTC.

A few counts support this clonotype. The V gene is TRBV5-1, the J gene TRBJ1-2, with D possibly TRBD1 on 6 matching bases. In germline, CDR1 is SGHRS, CDR2 YFSETQ. Trimming shortened V by 3 bases and J by 4 bases, and 13 bases separated the two germline ends. The CDR3 contains 14 residues. The CDR3 nucleotides read TGCGCCAGCAGCTGGACAGATGGGGGCTATGGCTACACCTTC. Protein sequence: CASSWTDGGYGYTF.

This clonotype appeared a few times. The rearrangement links TRBV27 to TRBJ2-3; D possibly corresponds to TRBD2 (6 bases). V was pared by 6 bases and J by 0 bases, with 13 bases between. From germline, CDR1 is MNHEY and CDR2 SMNVEV (reference sequence). CDR3 size: 15 residues. The DNA of the CDR3 is TGTGCCAGCAGGTTGGAGGGGCTTAGCACAGATACGCAGTATTTT. Its protein product is CASRLEGLSTDTQYF.

This clonotype was detected a few times. The V gene is TRBV5-4, the J gene TRBJ1-1; 9 bases line up with TRBD1. The CDR3 extends over 14 amino acids. CDR1 and CDR2 (germline): SGHNT, YYREEE (reference sequence). Trimming at V came to 4 bases and at J to 10 bases, leaving 11 bases not matched to a gene. The DNA of the CDR3 is TGTGCCAGCAGCACCCAGGGGGTGGGACAGGGAGCTTTCTTT. Translated, it gives CASSTQGVGQGAFF.

This clonotype was observed a few times. The chain combines TRBV20-1 with TRBJ2-2, with D perhaps matching TRBD1 (6 bases). V was shortened by 2 bases and J by 5 bases, with 15 bases between the two germline ends. Germline V gives CDR1 DFQATT, CDR2 SNEGSKA (reference sequence). The CDR3 is made up of 15 amino acids. The CDR3 DNA is TGCAGTGCTAGATCCCTTGTAACAGGGACCGGGGAGCTGTTTTTT. The encoded protein is CSARSLVTGTGELFF.

CDR3 bases: TGTGCCAGCAGGCGAGCGGGAGTACTCTACAATGAGCAGTTCTTC. Translating gives CASRRAGVLYNEQFF. The genes are TRBV6-1 and TRBJ2-1; 8 nucleotides align to TRBD2. The CDR3 runs to 15 residues. CDR1 is MNHNS and CDR2 is SASEGT in the germline V gene. V trimming: 6 bases; J trimming: 3 bases; junction bases outside the gene matches: 7.

This clonotype appeared a few times. The chain uses TRBV12-3 or TRBV12-4 and TRBJ2-5; possibly TRBD1 or TRBD2 for D (6 bases each). CDR3 length equals 13 residues. With 6 bases removed from V and 2 bases from J, the gap between germline ends came to 10 bases. This CDR3 reads CASRRGAQETQYF. CDR3 bases: TGTGCCAGCAGAAGGGGGGCTCAAGAGACCCAGTACTTC.

The J gene is TRBJ2-7, the V gene TRBV6-1; 7 bases fit TRBD1. Germline V gene data show CDR1 as MNHNS and CDR2 as SASEGT. This CDR3 region has 14 residues. The ends lost 6 bases at V and 2 bases at J; junction bases unmatched: 7. CDR3 loop: CASSETGQTYEQYF. CDR3 DNA: TGTGCCAGCAGCGAAACGGGACAGACCTACGAGCAGTACTTC.

This chain uses TRBV5-3 with TRBJ2-7; D perhaps matches TRBD1 (7 bases). TRBV5-3 is an ORF, with its function uncertain. V was trimmed by 4 bases and J by 3 bases, leaving 14 bases between them. This CDR3 spans 14 amino acids. CDR3: CARSLRDSNYEQYF. CDR3 sequence (DNA): TGTGCCAGAAGCCTGCGGGACAGTAACTACGAGCAGTACTTC.

Many counts were recorded for this clonotype. J is TRBJ2-7 and V is TRBV7-2; D is possibly TRBD2 (6 bases). Trimming took 1 base from V and 5 from J, leaving 12 bases between them. The CDR3 spans 14 residues. Germline CDR1 SGHTA, CDR2 FQGNSA. In DNA, the CDR3 is TGTGCCAGCAGCTTAGAAGTGACTAGAGACGAGCAGTACTTC. This gives the protein CASSLEVTRDEQYF.

J is TRBJ2-5 and V is TRBV24-1; D gene ambiguous. The germline CDR1 and CDR2 sequences are KGHDR and SFDVKD. The CDR3 sequence is 12 residues long. Between the trimmed V and J ends, which lost 5 bases and 4 bases, there was a span of 7 bases. CDR3 coding DNA: TGTGCCACCAGTGCACGGTCAGAGACCCAGTACTTC. Encoded protein: CATSARSETQYF.

The rearrangement joins TRBV20-1 to TRBJ1-2, with D tentatively TRBD1 (5 bases). Germline lookup yields CDR1 DFQATT and CDR2 SNEGSKA (reference sequence). The CDR3 has 16 residues. Trimming removed 3 bases at V and 5 bases at J, with 22 bases between. CDR3 coding DNA: TGCAGTGCTAGTTATCGAGGGACCCAAGGGAATTATGGCTACACCTTC. Translating it yields CSASYRGTQGNYGYTF.

The rearrangement joins TRBV20-1 to TRBJ2-3; 14 bases are a match to TRBD2. This CDR3 contains 17 residues. Per germline, CDR1 DFQATT and CDR2 SNEGSKA (reference sequence). The V segment lost 3 bases and the J segment 4 bases; nucleotides outside the gene matches: 9. The CDR3 nucleotides read TGCAGTGCTAGGTCCGGGACTAGCGGGAGTAGCGCAGATACGCAGTATTTT. This translates into CSARSGTSGSSADTQYF.

This clonotype came up many times. V gene TRBV7-2 combines with J gene TRBJ1-2; D is uncertain. V shed 1 base and J shed 1 base, with 7 bases lying between them. The germline V gene has CDR1 SGHTA and CDR2 FQGNSA. The CDR3 contains 14 residues. The CDR3 spells CASSLGGSNYGYTF. DNA for the CDR3: TGTGCCAGCAGCTTAGGCGGCAGTAACTATGGCTACACCTTC. The variable domain in full, with the rest retrieved from reference TRBV7-2 and TRBJ1-2, is GAGVSQSPSNKVTEKGKDVELRCDPISGHTALYWYRQSLGQGLEFLIYFQGNSAPDKSGLPSDRFSAERTGGSVSTLTIQRTQQEDSAVYLCASSLGGSNYGYTFGSGTRLTVV.

This clonotype was picked up a small number of times. The chain has TRBV12-3 or TRBV12-4 and TRBJ2-7, with TRBD1 matching over 8 bases. J was trimmed by 7 bases and V by 6 bases; bases with no gene match: 8. The CDR3 is 13 amino acids. The CDR3 region is CASSYGQGGEQYF. The CDR3, as DNA: TGTGCCAGCAGCTACGGACAGGGAGGTGAGCAGTACTTC.

The CDR3 nucleotides are TGTGCCAGCTGCCGGGGGGGGACAGGGGTTTCACCCCTCCACTTT. It translates to CASCRGGTGVSPLHF. This sequence joins TRBV12-3 or TRBV12-4 and TRBJ1-6; 10 bases line up with TRBD1. The J segment lost 9 bases and the V segment lost 8 bases, leaving 10 bases of the junction unmatched. The CDR3 sequence is 15 residues long.

This chain uses TRBV20-1 with TRBJ1-1; perhaps TRBD1 as D (5 bases). Germline V gene data show CDR1 as DFQATT and CDR2 as SNEGSKA (reference sequence). This CDR3 is 13 amino acids long. V lost 5 bases and J lost 8, with 18 bases in between. CDR3 sequence: CSAHDGASSEAFF. In DNA form, the CDR3 reads TGCAGTGCTCACGATGGGGCTTCCTCCGAAGCTTTCTTT.

The table lists this clonotype with a few counts. A read error may produce the germline difference seen at one junction end. The V call is TRBV20-1, the J call TRBJ1-1; possibly TRBD1 for D (6 bases). Germline CDR1 DFQATT, CDR2 SNEGSKA (reference sequence). This CDR3 has 15 residues. The CDR3: CSARGQPLMNTEAFF. CDR3 DNA sequence: TGCAGTGCCAGAGGACAGCCCCTCATGAACACTGAAGCTTTCTTT.